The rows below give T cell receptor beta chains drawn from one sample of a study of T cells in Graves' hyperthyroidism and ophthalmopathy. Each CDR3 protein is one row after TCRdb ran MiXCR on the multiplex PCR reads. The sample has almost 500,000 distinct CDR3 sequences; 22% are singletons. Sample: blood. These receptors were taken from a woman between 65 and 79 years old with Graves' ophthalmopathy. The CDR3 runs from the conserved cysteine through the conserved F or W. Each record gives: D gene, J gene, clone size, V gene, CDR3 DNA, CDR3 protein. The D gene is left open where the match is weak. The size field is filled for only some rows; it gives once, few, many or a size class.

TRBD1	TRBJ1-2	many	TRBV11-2	TGTGCCAGCAGCGCGGGACAGTCATATGGCTACACCTTC	CASSAGQSYGYTF
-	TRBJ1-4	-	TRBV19	TGTGCCAGTACCGGAGGGCGTGCAACTAATGAAAAACTGTTTTTT	CASTGGRATNEKLFF
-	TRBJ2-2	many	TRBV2	TGTGCCAGCAGTGATCCCTTAGGGAACGCCGGGGAGCTGTTTTTT	CASSDPLGNAGELFF
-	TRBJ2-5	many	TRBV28	TGTGCCAGCAGTTTAATTTCAACAGACCAAGAGACCCAGTACTTC	CASSLISTDQETQYF
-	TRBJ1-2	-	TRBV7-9	TGTGCCAGCAGCTTATCGGGGTCTTTGACTAACTATGGCTACACCTTC	CASSLSGSLTNYGYTF
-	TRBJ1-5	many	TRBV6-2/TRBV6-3	TGTGCCAGCAGTAAACATATGGCCAATCAGCCCCAGCATTTT	CASSKHMANQPQHF
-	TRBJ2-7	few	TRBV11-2	TGTGCCAGCAGCTATTACAGGGTAGGGGAGCAGTACTTC	CASSYYRVGEQYF
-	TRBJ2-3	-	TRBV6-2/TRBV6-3	TGTGCCAGTTGGGACGCCGGGCTCAGAACAGATACGCAGTATTTT	CASWDAGLRTDTQYF
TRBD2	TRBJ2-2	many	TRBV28	TGTGCCAGCAGTTGGGGACTAGCGGGAGGAAGCGGGGAGCTGTTTTTT	CASSWGLAGGSGELFF
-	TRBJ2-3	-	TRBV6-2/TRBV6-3	TGTGCCAGCAGTTACTCTGCGGGAAGGACCCGCGATACGCAGTATTTT	CASSYSAGRTRDTQYF
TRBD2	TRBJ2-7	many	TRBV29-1	TGCAGCGTTGGGACTAGCGGGAGTTACGAGCAGTACTTC	CSVGTSGSYEQYF
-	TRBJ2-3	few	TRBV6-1	TGTGCCAGCAGGAATCTACAGGCGCAGTATTTT	CASRNLQAQYF
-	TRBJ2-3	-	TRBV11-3	TGTGCCAGCAGCGAGACCCCTACGTTTGGTACGCAGTATTTT	CASSETPTFGTQYF
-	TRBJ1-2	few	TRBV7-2	TGTGCCAGCAATGGGGACAACTATGGCTACACCTTC	CASNGDNYGYTF
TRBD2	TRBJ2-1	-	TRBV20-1	TGCAGTGCTAGTTCAGCGGGAGCCTACAATGAGCAGTTCTTC	CSASSAGAYNEQFF
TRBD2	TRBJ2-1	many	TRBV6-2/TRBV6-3	TGTGCCAGCAGTTACGGGGAACTAGCGGGGCACTACAATGAGCAGTTCTTC	CASSYGELAGHYNEQFF
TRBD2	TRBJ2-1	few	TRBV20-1	TGCAGTGCTAAGTTGCGGGAGGGCCTTATGGACAATGAGCAGTTCTTC	CSAKLREGLMDNEQFF
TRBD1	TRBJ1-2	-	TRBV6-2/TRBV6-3	TGTGCCAGCAGTCGCGGGACAGAAGACTATGGCTACACCTTC	CASSRGTEDYGYTF
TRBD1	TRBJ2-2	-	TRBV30	TGTGCCTCCTTTCAGGGGGCCGGGGAGCTGTTTTTT	CASFQGAGELFF
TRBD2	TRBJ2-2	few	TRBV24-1	TGTGCCACCAGTGATGCGGGACTAGCGGGAGGGTCGAGCACCGGGGAGCTGTTTTTT	CATSDAGLAGGSSTGELFF
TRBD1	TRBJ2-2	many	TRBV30	TGTGCCTGGAGCGCAGGACAGGGCCTGAACACCGGGGAGCTGTTTTTT	CAWSAGQGLNTGELFF